This TCR beta chain was recorded in a study of CD8 T cells in Susac syndrome. CDR1 is SNHLY, CDR2 FYNNEI, per germline. There are 14 residues in the CDR3. V shed 4 bases and J shed 7 bases, with 16 bases lying between them. The sequenced target, TCR beta, came from blood CD8+ and CD4+ T cells. Random hexamers served to reverse transcribe about 0.5 to 1 ug RNA. Multiplex immunoSEQ PCR targeted 54 Vbeta and 13 Jbeta TCR beta segments. TCRdb reprocessed the immunoSEQ multiplex PCR reads with MiXCR, giving one entry per CDR3 protein. The sample includes about 110,000 distinct CDR3 sequences, roughly 96% seen only once; the top ten take 0.096%.

The rearrangement uses TRBV2 and TRBJ2-5, with D tentatively TRBD1 (5 bases). What was sequenced was CD4+ T cells from PBMCs. This clonotype was obtained from a human donor in good health. Written as DNA, the CDR3 is TGTGCCAGCAGTGTCAGGGCTGGAGATGGGACCCAGTACTTC. Translating it yields CASSVRAGDGTQYF.